This T cell receptor beta chain was captured in a study of PD-L1 blockade in urothelial cancer listed by TCRdb under 2017. In the study overall: All patients started therapy in about 2014 and received atezolizumab 1,200 mg intravenously every 3 weeks. TCR sequencing covered pretreatment tumor samples and matched, serially collected peripheral blood taken before and after atezolizumab treatment. A median of roughly 140,000 T cells and some 82,000 unique TCRs was obtained from blood samples, and a median clonality of around 0.08 was observed. About 85% of the roughly 30 patients were males with bladder-origin urothelial cancer, and about 65% of the roughly 29 reported a prior smoking history. The study, an exploratory multi-omic analysis, examined somatic, immune and clinical correlates of response to PD-L1 blockade with atezolizumab in urothelial cancer. Pretreatment blood TCR-seq was available for twenty-nine patients, at least one posttreatment blood collection was obtained for some 25 patients, and tumor TCR-seq was available for some 25 patients. In the same patients, whole exome sequencing and RNA sequencing of pretreatment tumors were performed in addition to TCR sequencing. Nine patients achieved durable clinical benefit and approximately 20 did not. Patients had an ECOG performance status of 0 or 1 and had received between 0 and 3 prior chemotherapy regimens. Blood samples were analyzed at 3 weeks after treatment start (second dose) and at 6 weeks after treatment start. Durable clinical benefit was defined as a progression-free survival longer than 6 months, and TCR features were additionally tested against progression-free survival and overall survival. General conclusions and limits of the study: Patients with durable benefit showed greater expansion of tumor-associated TCR clones in peripheral blood 3 weeks after starting treatment (n ≈ 21, p = 0.022). Small sample size (n of about 30) and many exploratory analyses mean the results are intended to be hypothesis-generating. Improved progression-free and overall survival was associated with having pretreatment peripheral blood TCR clonality below the median.

Per the germline V gene, SGHRS is the CDR1 and YFSETQ is the CDR2. The CDR3 goes from the cysteine to the phenylalanine over 15 residues. Only the CDR3 region is kept as DNA, spanning 45 bases read in frame from base 1. Synthetic TCR analog templates were spiked into each PCR so that absolute template abundance could be estimated from read counts. The immunoSEQ assay was used to amplify TCRbeta CDR3 regions from genomic DNA with bias-controlled V and J gene primers. Rearranged TCRbeta segments were sequenced at approximately 20X coverage. Per the source publication's procedure: Sequencing errors were corrected by clustering, and CDR3s were annotated against IMGT so that V, D and J genes could be assigned. Out-of-frame and stop-codon sequences were excluded, and only productive TCRbeta rearrangements were used in downstream analyses. Clonality was calculated as one minus the Shannon entropy normalized by the log of the number of unique productive sequences. Clones differing between time points or between blood and tumor were identified by Fisher's exact test with Benjamini-Hochberg correction at adjusted p below 0.01. Not all clones reach the TCRdb copy of this immuneACCESS table, which keeps in-frame sequences only. Checked studies attribute under half of the gap to unresolved V genes and leave the rest unexplained. The V and J calls and clone size were taken over from that table, and D and trimming were inferred from the DNA. The sample records more than 85,000 clones, 91% of which are singletons. 0.92% of the sample lies in the top ten.

Comment on this clone: Its target antigen remains unknown. Mismatch with germline at one junction end may stem from a read error.

The cohort comprised fewer than 35 patients with locally advanced or metastatic urothelial carcinoma treated at Memorial Sloan Kettering on a trial protocol. Peripheral blood mononuclear cells were collected from each patient pretreatment and during treatment, giving between 1 and 8 total time points per patient. The Qiagen DNeasy Blood extraction kit was used to purify genomic DNA from total PBMCs and tumor samples. PBMCs were collected pretreatment and during treatment, and were isolated and stored as previously described. This TCR was sampled from a woman aged 80 or older with urothelial cancer. The chain was built from TRBV5-1 and TRBJ2-3; no D gene can be assigned with confidence. The specimen comprised PBMCs, sampled around atezolizumab (anti-PD-L1) treatment. The CDR3 protein: CASSLDAETTVTQYF. The nucleotide sequence reads TGCGCCAGCAGCTTGGATGCAGAGACCACAGTTACGCAGTATTTT.